These T cell receptor beta chains were read from a single sample in a study of human T cells and chemical hapten exposure. MiXCR, run by TCRdb on the reads, gives a single entry per CDR3 protein. The sample carries roughly 120,000 distinct CDR3 sequences, roughly 8.5% recorded once. Sequencing was done on a sample of whole blood. The receptor source for this set is a human donor in good health. Some clones in this sample may be carry-over from other donors' samples. Each CDR3 is given with its conserved first and last residue. D genes are given only for firm matches. Where a row states a size, it is once, few, many or the class of an expanded clone; other rows omit it.

abundance,d_gene,v_gene,j_gene,CDR3aa,CDR3nt
-,-,TRBV27,TRBJ2-5,CASSLVGAGQETQYF,TGTGCCAGCAGTTTAGTTGGGGCGGGCCAAGAGACCCAGTACTTC
few,-,TRBV5-1,TRBJ1-5,CASSLVGVGQPQHF,TGCGCCAGCAGCTTGGTAGGGGTGGGTCAGCCCCAGCATTTT
-,TRBD1,TRBV7-9,TRBJ2-7,CASSPSTGTGTYEQYF,TGTGCCAGCAGCCCCTCCACCGGGACAGGGACCTACGAGCAGTACTTC
-,TRBD2,TRBV15,TRBJ2-4,CATSRDQDWGLANIQYF,TGTGCCACCAGCAGAGATCAGGACTGGGGACTAGCAAACATTCAGTACTTC
few,-,TRBV6-1,TRBJ1-5,CASRLGGEGNQPQHF,TGTGCCAGCAGGTTGGGAGGTGAGGGCAATCAGCCCCAGCATTTT
few,-,TRBV7-2,TRBJ1-5,CASSLAGEPQHF,TGTGCCAGCAGCTTAGCCGGGGAGCCCCAGCATTTT
-,TRBD2,TRBV4-3,TRBJ2-3,CASSFSTSGEADTQYF,TGCGCCAGCAGCTTCTCGACTAGCGGCGAGGCAGATACGCAGTATTTT
few,-,TRBV2,TRBJ2-3,CASSGTGFTDTQYF,TGTGCCAGCAGTGGTACAGGCTTCACAGATACGCAGTATTTT
few,-,TRBV6-1,TRBJ1-3,CASSAPNGNTIYF,TGTGCCAGCAGTGCGCCCAATGGAAACACCATATATTTT
many,-,TRBV4-3,TRBJ1-1,CASSQDPNKNTEAFF,TGCGCCAGCAGCCAAGATCCGAACAAGAACACTGAAGCTTTCTTT
many,-,TRBV20-1,TRBJ1-5,CSARDWTSNQPQHF,TGCAGTGCTAGAGATTGGACCAGCAATCAGCCCCAGCATTTT
many,-,TRBV6-2/TRBV6-3,TRBJ1-1,CASSPGGFTEAFF,TGTGCCAGCAGCCCCGGGGGATTCACTGAAGCTTTCTTT
few,-,TRBV7-9,TRBJ2-4,CASSPDPHIAKNIQYF,TGTGCCAGCAGCCCGGATCCGCATATAGCCAAAAACATTCAGTACTTC
many,TRBD1,TRBV20-1,TRBJ1-6,CSARGGQGDSPLHF,TGCAGTGCTAGGGGGGGACAGGGAGATTCACCCCTCCACTTT
few,-,TRBV5-6,TRBJ2-5,CASSLYNQETQYF,TGTGCCAGCAGCTTGTACAACCAAGAGACCCAGTACTTC
many,-,TRBV6-6,TRBJ1-5,CASSWMGGGNQPQHF,TGTGCCAGCTCCTGGATGGGGGGAGGGAATCAGCCCCAGCATTTT
-,-,TRBV10-3,TRBJ2-2,CAINRATGELFF,TGTGCCATCAACAGGGCCACCGGGGAGCTGTTTTTT
few,TRBD1,TRBV29-1,TRBJ1-1,CSVDPGGWTEAFF,TGCAGCGTAGACCCAGGGGGTTGGACTGAAGCTTTCTTT
many,TRBD2,TRBV7-2,TRBJ2-1,CASSGQTSGGHNEQFF,TGTGCCAGCAGCGGGCAGACTAGCGGGGGGCATAATGAGCAGTTCTTC
few,-,TRBV29-1,TRBJ2-3,CSVEPEATDTQYF,TGCAGCGTTGAACCTGAGGCAACAGATACGCAGTATTTT
-,TRBD1,TRBV12-3/TRBV12-4,TRBJ2-6,CASSPQTGIPTGANVLTF,TGTGCCAGCAGTCCACAGACAGGGATCCCTACTGGGGCCAACGTCCTGACTTTC
-,-,TRBV28,TRBJ2-2,CASSLRTAPNTGELFF,TGTGCCAGCAGTTTAAGGACGGCTCCGAACACCGGGGAGCTGTTTTTT
-,-,TRBV6-2/TRBV6-3,TRBJ1-5,CASRPDSRNQPQHF,TGTGCCAGCAGACCCGACAGCCGCAATCAGCCCCAGCATTTT
few,-,TRBV7-2,TRBJ2-7,CASSFDRDSEQYF,TGTGCCAGCAGCTTCGACCGGGATAGCGAGCAGTACTTC
few,-,TRBV27,TRBJ2-3,CASSLRSWIHTDTQYF,TGTGCCAGCAGTTTAAGGTCGTGGATCCACACAGATACGCAGTATTTT
few,-,TRBV5-1,TRBJ2-5,CASSLGVSSQETQYF,TGCGCCAGCAGCTTGGGGGTTTCTTCCCAAGAGACCCAGTACTTC
many,TRBD1,TRBV7-9,TRBJ1-1,CASSLWDRNTEAFF,TGTGCCAGCAGCTTATGGGACAGGAACACTGAAGCTTTCTTT
many,-,TRBV7-8,TRBJ2-1,CASTRLAYNEQFF,TGTGCCAGCACGAGACTGGCCTACAATGAGCAGTTCTTC
many,-,TRBV27,TRBJ2-1,CASSLAGPFYNEQFF,TGTGCCAGCAGTTTGGCAGGTCCATTCTACAATGAGCAGTTCTTC
many,-,TRBV20-1,TRBJ1-1,CSAPGTEAFF,TGCAGTGCTCCAGGGACTGAAGCTTTCTTT
-,TRBD2,TRBV7-8,TRBJ2-5,CASSPTQRGLAGQETQYF,TGTGCCAGCAGCCCCACACAACGGGGACTAGCGGGCCAAGAGACCCAGTACTTC
few,-,TRBV11-2,TRBJ1-6,CASSLESGFGHHNSPLHF,TGTGCCAGCAGCTTAGAATCCGGCTTCGGACATCATAATTCACCCCTCCACTTT
few,TRBD1,TRBV2,TRBJ1-4,CASRVGTGVEKLFF,TGTGCCAGCAGGGTCGGGACAGGGGTTGAAAAACTGTTTTTT